This T cell receptor (beta chain) came from a study of cytomegalovirus exposure and HLA in healthy donors. Looking at the study overall: Prior work identified some 120 million unique TCR beta sequences in 190 million or so T cells.

V was shortened by 2 bases and J by 8 bases, with 4 bases between the two germline ends. The CDR3 sequence is 11 residues long. Germline-derived CDR1 and CDR2 are SGDLS and YYNGEE. PCR involved 60 Vbeta and 13 Jbeta primers. Clones were sequenced by immunoSEQ multiplex PCR, and TCRdb holds only the in-frame ones, with some missing. Among about 120,000 clones listed, 15% to 20% were seen once. Sequencing was done on a sample of PBMCs. The V gene is TRBV9, the J gene TRBJ2-2, with D hard to call. This receptor was obtained from a female donor in good health and CMV-seropositive. The chain's CDR3 is CASSVPGELFF. DNA of the CDR3: TGTGCCAGCAGCGTCCCGGGGGAGCTGTTTTTT.